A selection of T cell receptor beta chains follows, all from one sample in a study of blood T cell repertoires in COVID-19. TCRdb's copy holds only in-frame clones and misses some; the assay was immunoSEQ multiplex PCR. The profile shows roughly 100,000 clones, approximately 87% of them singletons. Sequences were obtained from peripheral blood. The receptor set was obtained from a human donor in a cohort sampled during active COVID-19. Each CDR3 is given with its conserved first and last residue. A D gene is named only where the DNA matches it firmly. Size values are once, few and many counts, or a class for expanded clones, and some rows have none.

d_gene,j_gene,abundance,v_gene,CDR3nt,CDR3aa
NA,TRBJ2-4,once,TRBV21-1,TGTGCCAGCAGCAAAGACCGGGACACCCAAACCAAAAACATTCAGTACTTC,CASSKDRDTQTKNIQYF
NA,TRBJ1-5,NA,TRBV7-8,TGTGCCAGCAGCTCCCTTGCGGGGGGGAGAGGGAGCAATCAGCCCCAGCATTTT,CASSSLAGGRGSNQPQHF
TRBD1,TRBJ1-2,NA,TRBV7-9,TGTGCCAGCAGCCTGGGGACAGGGAGTAGCTATGGCTACACCTTC,CASSLGTGSSYGYTF
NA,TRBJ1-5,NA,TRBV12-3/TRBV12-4,TGTGCCAGCAGCCTAACAGGGTCTCAGCCCCAGCATTTT,CASSLTGSQPQHF
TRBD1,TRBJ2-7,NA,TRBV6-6,TGTGCCAGCAGTCCGGGACAGGTATCCTACGAGCAGTACTTC,CASSPGQVSYEQYF
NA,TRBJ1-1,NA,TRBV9,TGTGCCAGCAGCGCATCCGGGACACGCATGAACACTGAAGCTTTCTTT,CASSASGTRMNTEAFF
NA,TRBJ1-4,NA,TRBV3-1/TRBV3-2,TGTGCCAGCAGCCAAGACCAAACCCTAAGCAACCTGTTTTTT,CASSQDQTLSNLFF
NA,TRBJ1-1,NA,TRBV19,TGTGCCAGTAGTACCAACAGGCTTGGGGAAGCTTTCTTT,CASSTNRLGEAFF
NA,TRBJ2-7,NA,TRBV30,TGTGCCTGGAGTCTCAAGGGGGGGCCAGAGCAGTACTTC,CAWSLKGGPEQYF
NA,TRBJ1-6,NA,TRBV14,TGTGCCAGCAGTCAACAGGGTAATTCAAATTCACCCCTCCACTTT,CASSQQGNSNSPLHF
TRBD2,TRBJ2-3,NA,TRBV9,TGTGCCAGCAGCGTATCTAGCGGCCGCACAGATACGCAGTATTTT,CASSVSSGRTDTQYF
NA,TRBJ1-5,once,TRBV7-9,TGTGCCAGCAGCCCCGGGGGGGGAGGTCAGCCCCAGCATTTT,CASSPGGGGQPQHF
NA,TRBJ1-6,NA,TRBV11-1,TGTGCCAGCAGCCATCAAGGCGGCGAGAATTCACCCCTCCACTTT,CASSHQGGENSPLHF
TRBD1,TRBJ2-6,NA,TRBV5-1,TGCGCCAGCAGCTTGGGACAGGGGGCGGCTGGGGCCAACGTCCTGACTTTC,CASSLGQGAAGANVLTF
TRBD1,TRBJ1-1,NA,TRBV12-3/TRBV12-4,TGTGCCAGCGGGACAGGGGGGAACACTGAAGCTTTCTTT,CASGTGGNTEAFF
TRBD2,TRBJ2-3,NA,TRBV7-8,TGTGCCAGCAGCTTAGGGCGGGGGGGCCAAGGCACGCAGTATTTT,CASSLGRGGQGTQYF
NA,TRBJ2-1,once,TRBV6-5,TGTGCCAGCCCTAGGGGGGGTCCCGCGGTGGAGCAGTTCTTC,CASPRGGPAVEQFF
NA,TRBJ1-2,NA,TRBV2,TGTGCCAGCAGTATAGCTAACTATGGCTACACCTTC,CASSIANYGYTF
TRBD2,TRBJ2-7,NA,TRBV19,TGTGCCAGTAGTATGTGGCTAGCGGGGCTCCGGGGGGCAGATGAGCAGTACTTC,CASSMWLAGLRGADEQYF
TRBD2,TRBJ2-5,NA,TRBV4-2,TGTGCCAGCAGCCAACCCGGACTAGCGGGGGGAGAGACCCAGTACTTC,CASSQPGLAGGETQYF
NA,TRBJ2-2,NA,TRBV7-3,TGTGCCAGCAGCCCCCTCGGGGGGCAGGTCGGGGAGCTGTTTTTT,CASSPLGGQVGELFF
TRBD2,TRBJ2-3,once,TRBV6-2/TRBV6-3,TGTGCCAGCAGTTACTCTACTAGCGGGGGGGACACAGATACGCAGTATTTT,CASSYSTSGGDTDTQYF
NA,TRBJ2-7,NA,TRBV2,TGTGCCAGCAGCTCCACAGAGCCCACGGGAGAGCAGTACTTC,CASSSTEPTGEQYF
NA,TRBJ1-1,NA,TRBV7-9,TGTGCCAGCAGCTTTACAAGTAACACTGAAGCTTTCTTT,CASSFTSNTEAFF
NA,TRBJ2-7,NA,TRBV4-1,TGCGCCAGCAGCCAAGAGCGCTCCTACGAGCAGTACTTC,CASSQERSYEQYF
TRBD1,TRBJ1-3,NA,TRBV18,TGTGCCAGCTCACCTCTTTTAAAACAGGGGGACTCTGGAAACACCATATATTTT,CASSPLLKQGDSGNTIYF
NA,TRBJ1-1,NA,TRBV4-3,TGCGCCAGCAGCCAAGATGGCAGGCCGACTGAAGCTTTCTTT,CASSQDGRPTEAFF
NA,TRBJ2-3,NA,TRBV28,TGTGCCAGCAGAGTGGGAGCAGATACGCAGTATTTT,CASRVGADTQYF
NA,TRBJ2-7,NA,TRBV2,TGTGCCAGCAGTGAGGGCAGGGTCTACGAGCAGTACTTC,CASSEGRVYEQYF
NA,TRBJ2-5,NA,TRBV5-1,TGCGCCAGCAGCTTGGGGGGCTCAGGCCAAGAGACCCAGTACTTC,CASSLGGSGQETQYF
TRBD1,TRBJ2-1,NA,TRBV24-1,TGTGCCACCAGTGATACTCTAGGGGGCGGCGGACGCGATGAGCAGTTCTTC,CATSDTLGGGGRDEQFF
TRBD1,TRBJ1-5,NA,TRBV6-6,TGTGCCAGCAGTTACCAGGGGGATAATCAGCCCCAGCATTTT,CASSYQGDNQPQHF
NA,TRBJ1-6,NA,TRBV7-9,TGTGCCAGCAGCTTCCGACAGCATAATTCACCCCTCCACTTT,CASSFRQHNSPLHF
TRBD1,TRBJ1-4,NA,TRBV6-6,TGTGCCAGCAGGGCAGGGGGTGTTGAAAAACTGTTTTTT,CASRAGGVEKLFF
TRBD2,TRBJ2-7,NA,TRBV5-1,TGCGCCAGCAGCGAGGGACTAGCGGACTACGAGCAGTACTTC,CASSEGLADYEQYF
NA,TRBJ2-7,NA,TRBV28,TGTGCCAGCACTTCTACCGGGACACCCTACGAGCAGTACTTC,CASTSTGTPYEQYF
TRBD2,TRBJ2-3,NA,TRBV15,TGTGCCACCAGCAGAGAGGCTAGCGGGGGAAATACGCAGTATTTT,CATSREASGGNTQYF
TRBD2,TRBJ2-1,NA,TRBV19,TGTGCCAGTAGTGCCCGACTAGCGGGGTGGTTCTTC,CASSARLAGWFF
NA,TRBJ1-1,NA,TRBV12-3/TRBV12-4,TGTGCCAGCAGTTTAGCATCCGTAGCTTTCTTT,CASSLASVAFF
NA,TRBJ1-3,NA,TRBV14,TGTGCCAGCAGCCAATCAGGGACTGGAAACACCATATATTTT,CASSQSGTGNTIYF
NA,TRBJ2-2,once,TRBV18,TGTGCCAGCTCACGACTCAAAGGGGTTACCGGGGAGCTGTTTTTT,CASSRLKGVTGELFF
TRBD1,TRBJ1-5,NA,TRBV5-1,TGCGCCAGCAGCTTGGAACTTATAGGGACAGGGTTAAATCAGCCCCAGCATTTT,CASSLELIGTGLNQPQHF
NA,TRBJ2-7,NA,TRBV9,TGTGCCAGCAGCTCCGACCGGGACACCTACTACGAGCAGTACTTC,CASSSDRDTYYEQYF
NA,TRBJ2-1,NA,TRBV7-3,TGTGCCAGCAGCTTTGACAGATCCACCTACAATGAGCAGTTCTTC,CASSFDRSTYNEQFF
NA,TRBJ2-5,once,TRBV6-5,TGTGCCAGCAGCCCCATCGGGGAGGGGGGCGAGACCCAGTACTTC,CASSPIGEGGETQYF
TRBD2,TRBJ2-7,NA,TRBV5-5,TGTGCCAGCAGCACTAGCGGGGGGGAGACCTACGAGCAGTACTTC,CASSTSGGETYEQYF
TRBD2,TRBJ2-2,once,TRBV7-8,TGTGCCAGCAGCCAAGCGGGGGGGGCCACCGGGGAGCTGTTTTTT,CASSQAGGATGELFF
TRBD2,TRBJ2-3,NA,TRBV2,TGTGCCAGCAGCAAGAGGACTAGCGGGGGCCTTACGCAGTATTTT,CASSKRTSGGLTQYF
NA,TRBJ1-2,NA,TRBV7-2,TGTGCCAGCAGCTCTTTCTCGGGTAGCGAGAGGGGCTACACCTTC,CASSSFSGSERGYTF
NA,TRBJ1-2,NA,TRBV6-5,TGTGCCAGCAGTCCGCGGGGGAACTATGGCTACACCTTC,CASSPRGNYGYTF
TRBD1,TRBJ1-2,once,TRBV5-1,TGCGCCAGCAGCTCCCCGGGACAGGGAAACTATGGCTACACCTTC,CASSSPGQGNYGYTF